Described below is a single TCR beta chain sequence and its context. The antigen remains unidentified. Germline loops: CDR1 SGHDN, CDR2 FVKESK. J lost 2 bases, V lost 9 bases, and 11 bases had no gene match. CDR3 length: 15 residues. The data originate from a study of blood T cells in healthy people across ages. General observations from the study: Donor CMV status, an unknown factor, possibly confounded changes in expanded clonotypes. Observed TCR beta diversity per million T cells went down as age went up. This fall followed a roughly linear course with age.

Russia was home to the donors, healthy Caucasian individuals aged 6 to 90. It was with a sample-barcoded 5' primer and a J-beta primer mix that a second PCR of roughly 7 to 12 cycles was run. MiXCR, applied by TCRdb to the 5' RACE reads, yields one record per CDR3 protein. The sample carries 1,300,000 or so distinct CDR3 sequences, 45% to 70% recorded once. The clonotype originates from a man aged 18 to 30 in good health. J is TRBJ2-3 and V is TRBV14, with TRBD1 matching over 7 bases. The sequenced sample was blood. CDR3 sequence reads: CARTLGQPLTDTQYF. CDR3 in DNA: TGTGCCAGGACCTTGGGACAGCCTCTCACAGATACGCAGTATTTT. Full variable domain (remainder filled in from reference TRBV14 and TRBJ2-3): EAGVTQFPSHSVIEKGQTVTLRCDPISGHDNLYWYRRVMGKEIKFLLHFVKESKQDESGMPNNRFLAERTGGTYSTLKVQPAELEDSGVYFCARTLGQPLTDTQYFGPGTRLTVL.